This TCR beta chain was captured by sequencing in a study of early T cells in non-severe SARS-CoV-2 infection. The table lists this clonotype with a few counts. Its specificity is unknown. Findings and limits, study-wide: The study's VDJdb matching favored anti-spike CD8 responses and missed private and CD4 specificities.

The TCR library protocol attached unique molecular identifiers to the individual cDNA molecules. TCRdb ran MiXCR on the 5' RACE reads and lists one entry per CDR3 protein. The sample gives more than 20,000 distinct CDR3 sequences, about 4.7% of which show up once; under 20% is in the top ten. Trimming took off 4 bases at V and 7 bases at J, with 16 bases between the two ends. The CDR3 extends over 15 amino acids. Germline lookup yields CDR1 MGHDK and CDR2 SYGVNS. The receptor comes from an adult who was a healthcare worker with PCR-confirmed SARS-CoV-2 infection or an uninfected control (not recorded which). This rearrangement joins TRBV25-1 to TRBJ1-4, with D possibly matching TRBD1 (6 bases). The specimen was whole blood. CDR3 amino acids: CASSARTGWSEKLFF. The DNA for the CDR3 is TGTGCCAGCAGTGCCAGAACAGGGTGGAGTGAAAAACTGTTTTTT. The full variable domain, with the rest looked up from reference TRBV25-1 and TRBJ1-4, is EADIYQTPRYLVIGTGKKITLECSQTMGHDKMYWYQQDPGMELHLIHYSYGVNSTEKGDLSSESTVSRIRTEHFPLTLESARPSHTSQYLCASSARTGWSEKLFFGSGTQLSVL.